The clone carrying this T cell receptor (beta chain) appeared many times. Its antigen is undetermined. The sample comes from a study of blood T cells in healthy people across ages. A J-beta primer mix and a sample-barcoded 5' primer were used in a second PCR of roughly 6 to 11 cycles. Every sample produced at least 2.5 million CDR3-containing paired-end reads. TCRdb processed the 5' RACE reads anew with MiXCR; each CDR3 protein has one entry. The sample has about 970,000 distinct CDR3 sequences; roughly half are singletons. The sample, approximately 10 milliliters of peripheral blood, was drawn from each donor. The CDR3 has 10 amino acids. Germline assignment: CDR1 SQVTM and CDR2 ANQGSEA. The germline V and J ends were trimmed by 4 bases and 8 bases, with 6 bases remaining between them. Study-wide results and limits: TCR beta diversity per million T cells fell roughly linearly with age. Any changes in expanded clonotypes were possibly confounded, as donor CMV status remained unknown.

The V call is TRBV29-1, the J call TRBJ2-4; D is uncertain. The source of this sequence is a woman between 55 and 75 years old in good health. The material sequenced was blood. The CDR3 DNA sequence: TGCAGCGTTGTTAACGACATTCAGTACTTC. It specifies CSVVNDIQYF.